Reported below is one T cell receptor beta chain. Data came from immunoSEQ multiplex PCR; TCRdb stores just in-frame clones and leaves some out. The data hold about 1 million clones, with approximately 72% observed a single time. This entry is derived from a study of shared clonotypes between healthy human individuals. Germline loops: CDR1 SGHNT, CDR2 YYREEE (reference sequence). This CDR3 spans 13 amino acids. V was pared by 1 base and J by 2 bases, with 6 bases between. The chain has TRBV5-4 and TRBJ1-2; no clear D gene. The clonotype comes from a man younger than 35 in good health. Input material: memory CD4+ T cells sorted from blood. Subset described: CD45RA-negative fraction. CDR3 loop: CASSLRENYGYTF. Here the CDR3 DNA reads TGTGCCAGCAGCTTGCGGGAAAACTATGGCTACACCTTC.